These 24 T cell receptor beta chains came from one sample sequenced in a study of identical twins. TCRdb reprocessed the 5' RACE reads with MiXCR, giving one entry per CDR3 protein. This table has about 530,000 distinct CDR3 sequences, around 22% appearing once. This same sample was also part of a study on yellow fever vaccine responses in identical twins.

Specimen: CD4+ T cells sorted from blood. All receptors derive from a woman between 18 and 29 years old in good health.

This clonotype was detected only a few times. The chain joins TRBV5-1 to TRBJ2-7; 8 bases line up with TRBD1. This CDR3 comprises 12 residues. The V and J ends lost 4 bases and 5 bases, in that order; junction bases with no gene match: 2. Germline loops: CDR1 SGHRS, CDR2 YFSETQ. The CDR3 sequence is CASSTDRDEQYF. Written as DNA, the CDR3 is TGCGCCAGCAGCACGGACAGGGACGAGCAGTACTTC.

This clonotype was seen only a few times. V and J are TRBV3-1 and TRBJ2-5; D is undetermined. Germline V gene data show CDR1 as LGHDT and CDR2 as YNNKEL (reference sequence). The V end was cut by 1 base, the J end by 2 bases, with 14 bases between. This CDR3 is 16 amino acids long. CDR3 sequence reads: CASSQAANYLQETQYF. As DNA, the CDR3 is TGTGCCAGCAGCCAAGCGGCTAATTATTTACAAGAGACCCAGTACTTC.

This clonotype was seen a handful of times. The CDR3 loop reads CSVHSNTGELFF. CDR3 bases: TGCAGCGTTCATTCCAACACCGGGGAGCTGTTTTTT. The V and J genes are TRBV29-1 and TRBJ2-2, with no clear D. Germline V gene data show CDR1 as SQVTM and CDR2 as ANQGSEA. Trimming took 5 bases from V and 2 from J, leaving 6 bases between them. The CDR3 spans 12 residues.

The chain links TRBV20-1 to TRBJ1-5; 8 nucleotides line up with TRBD1. The V segment lost 3 bases and the J segment 3 bases; nucleotides outside the gene matches: 7. CDR1 is DFQATT and CDR2 is SNEGSKA in the germline V gene (reference sequence). The length of the CDR3 is 15 residues. CDR3 sequence (DNA): TGCAGTGCTAGGACTGGGACAGGCTACAATCAGCCCCAGCATTTT. Translating it yields CSARTGTGYNQPQHF.

This clonotype turned up a few times. The V call is TRBV7-8, the J call TRBJ2-7, with 9 bases lining up with TRBD2. Trimming at V came to 5 bases and at J to 5 bases, leaving 10 bases not matched to a gene. This CDR3 region has 15 residues. Germline values: CDR1 SGHVS, CDR2 FQNEAQ. The CDR3, as DNA: TGTGCCAGCAGCGTCACCGGGACTAGCTATAACGAGCAGTACTTC. It codes for CASSVTGTSYNEQYF.

This chain uses TRBV10-3 with TRBJ2-3; 7 nucleotides align to TRBD2. The CDR3 consists of 13 residues. CDR1 is ENHRY and CDR2 is SYGVKD in the germline V gene. V was pared by 5 bases and J by 8 bases, with 7 bases of the junction left unmatched. The CDR3 sequence is CAISSGTLSTQYF. The CDR3 region has the DNA TGTGCCATCAGTAGCGGGACCTTGAGTACGCAGTATTTT.

This clonotype has only a few counts. The chain links TRBV6-5 to TRBJ2-7; 10 bases agree with TRBD2. The germline V gene encodes CDR1 MNHEY and CDR2 SVGAGI. J was trimmed by 4 bases and V by 0 bases; bases with no gene match: 6. CDR3 length equals 16 residues. The CDR3 DNA reads TGTGCCAGCAGTTACTCGATTAGCGGGAGGAATTACGAGCAGTACTTC. Translated: CASSYSISGRNYEQYF.

This clonotype has just a few counts. The chain carries TRBV6-5 and TRBJ1-2; no reliable D call. CDR1 is MNHEY, CDR2 SVGAGI, per germline. This CDR3 has 14 amino acids. V was trimmed by 4 bases and J by 3 bases, leaving 12 bases between them. In DNA, the CDR3 is TGTGCCAGCAGTTCCCTAGGCTCAGACTATGGCTACACCTTC. Translation gives CASSSLGSDYGYTF.

The chain carries TRBV19 and TRBJ2-2, with 9 bases identical to TRBD1. The CDR3 runs 15 residues. Losses at the gene ends were 7 bases for V and 5 bases for J; bases not matched to a gene: 8. Germline loops: CDR1 LNHDA, CDR2 SQIVND (reference sequence). CDR3 sequence (DNA): TGTGCCAGTACCAAACACGGGACAGGGACCGGGGAGCTGTTTTTT. The encoded protein is CASTKHGTGTGELFF.

The rearrangement uses TRBV18 and TRBJ2-7, with 9 bases fitting TRBD2. Trimming cost V 4 bases and J 3 bases; bases outside gene matches: 7. This CDR3 is built from 15 residues. Germline CDR1 and CDR2: KGHSH and LQKENI. CDR3 sequence: CASSLSGTSLYEQYF. CDR3 DNA sequence: TGTGCCAGCTCACTTTCCGGGACTAGCCTCTACGAGCAGTACTTC.

This chain connects TRBV20-1 to TRBJ1-4, with a weak D call TRBD1 (6 bases). The CDR3 is made up of 15 amino acids. The V gene's germline CDR1 is DFQATT and CDR2 SNEGSKA (reference sequence). Trimming left V 6 bases short and J 0 bases short, with 14 bases between. In nucleotides, the CDR3 is TGCAGTGCCCTCAGAGGGGGGGCAACTAATGAAAAACTGTTTTTT. Protein product: CSALRGGATNEKLFF.

The rearrangement uses TRBV7-2 and TRBJ2-7; D might be TRBD2 (6 bases). Trimming took 4 bases from V and 0 from J, leaving 13 bases between them. The germline CDR1 and CDR2 sequences are SGHTA and FQGNSA. The CDR3 totals 15 residues. DNA for the CDR3: TGTGCCAGCAGCTCAGCGGGCCTAAGCTCCTACGAGCAGTACTTC. It is translated as CASSSAGLSSYEQYF.

This clonotype appeared a few times. The chain recombines TRBV7-2 with TRBJ2-5; D is uncertain. V lost 5 bases and J 1 base, leaving 8 bases between the germline ends. The CDR3 loop spans 13 amino acids. Per germline, CDR1 SGHTA and CDR2 FQGNSA. The CDR3 coding sequence is TGTGCCAGCAGCGTTAGCATCCAAGAGACCCAGTACTTC. Encoded protein: CASSVSIQETQYF. Together with reference TRBV7-2 and TRBJ2-5, the CDR3 gives the full variable domain: GAGVSQSPSNKVTEKGKDVELRCDPISGHTALYWYRQSLGQGLEFLIYFQGNSAPDKSGLPSDRFSAERTGGSVSTLTIQRTQQEDSAVYLCASSVSIQETQYFGPGTRLLVL.

This clonotype has a single count. This chain connects TRBV19 to TRBJ2-1; 8 nucleotides match TRBD2. The CDR3 has 16 amino acids. J gave up 5 bases and V 4 bases, and 10 bases lay outside the gene matches. Per germline, CDR1 LNHDA and CDR2 SQIVND (reference sequence). CDR3 region: CASSTSEREPNNEQFF. The CDR3 coding sequence is TGTGCCAGTAGTACCTCCGAGCGGGAGCCCAACAATGAGCAGTTCTTC.

This clonotype was seen a few times. This sequence joins TRBV24-1 and TRBJ2-2; possibly TRBD1 for D (7 bases). V lost 4 bases and J lost 5, with 16 bases in between. CDR1 KGHDR and CDR2 SFDVKD come from the germline V gene. CDR3 length: 16 residues. CDR3 sequence: CATSEATRGRTGELFF. The CDR3 nucleotides are TGTGCCACCAGTGAGGCGACTAGGGGGCGTACCGGGGAGCTGTTTTTT.

The chain links TRBV7-6 to TRBJ2-2; tentatively, D is TRBD1 or TRBD2 (5 bases each). Germline V gene lookup returns CDR1 SGHVS and CDR2 FNYEAQ. This CDR3 comprises 15 residues. V was trimmed by 2 bases and J by 5 bases, leaving 12 bases between them. CDR3: CASSLLGDRTGELFF. The CDR3 DNA sequence: TGTGCCAGCAGCTTACTGGGGGACCGAACCGGGGAGCTGTTTTTT.

A few counts support this clonotype. The chain employs TRBV15 and TRBJ2-2; no clear D gene. The CDR3 covers 13 residues. CDR1 and CDR2 (germline): LNHNV, YYDKDF (reference sequence). Trimming left V 5 bases short and J 7 bases short, with 11 bases between. This chain's CDR3 is CATSPQRHGELFF. As DNA, the CDR3 is TGTGCCACCAGCCCCCAGCGACACGGGGAGCTGTTTTTT.

This clonotype was seen repeatedly, ten times or more. The chain carries TRBV7-9 and TRBJ2-2; no clear D. The germline CDR1 and CDR2 sequences are SEHNR and FQNEAQ (reference sequence). V shed 3 bases and J shed 7 bases, with 6 bases lying between them. The CDR3 totals 12 residues. CDR3 DNA: TGTGCCAGCAGCTTGGGGATCGGGGAGCTGTTTTTT. It encodes CASSLGIGELFF.

This clonotype has only a few counts. V and J are TRBV15 and TRBJ1-1; no clear D gene. The CDR3 length is 14 residues. V was shortened by 0 bases and J by 5 bases, with 10 bases between the two germline ends. Germline assignment: CDR1 LNHNV and CDR2 YYDKDF (reference sequence). CDR3 coding DNA: TGTGCCACCAGCAGAGATTTGCTGACTACTGAAGCTTTCTTT. This encodes CATSRDLLTTEAFF.

This chain connects TRBV20-1 to TRBJ2-7; the D is unclear. The CDR3 totals 12 residues. Per the germline V gene, CDR1 is DFQATT and CDR2 is SNEGSKA (reference sequence). With 4 bases removed from V and 5 bases from J, the gap between germline ends came to 12 bases. CDR3 bases: TGCAGTGCTAATGGAGAGTTCGACGAGCAGTACTTC. This sequence encodes CSANGEFDEQYF.

This clonotype was seen more than once but under ten times. V is TRBV27 and J is TRBJ2-2, with 7 bases matching TRBD1. Germline V lookup: CDR1 MNHEY, CDR2 SMNVEV (reference sequence). V was clipped by 1 base and J by 3 bases; unmatched bases: 5. The CDR3 has 16 amino acids. CDR3 amino acids: CASSLLGGRDTGELFF. In nucleotides, the CDR3 is TGTGCCAGCAGTTTATTAGGGGGCCGCGACACCGGGGAGCTGTTTTTT.

This sequence joins TRBV5-1 and TRBJ2-5; D may be TRBD1 (6 bases). Trimming removed 0 bases at V and 1 base at J, with 10 bases between. This CDR3 comprises 15 residues. Germline V gives CDR1 SGHRS, CDR2 YFSETQ. CDR3 in amino acids: CASSLGGQSQETQYF. The CDR3 nucleotides read TGCGCCAGCAGCTTGGGCGGACAGTCCCAAGAGACCCAGTACTTC.

There are a few counts of this clonotype. The V gene is TRBV20-1, the J gene TRBJ1-5; D uncertain. Germline V CDR1 and CDR2: DFQATT, SNEGSKA (reference sequence). Trimming cost V 3 bases and J 5 bases, with 8 bases left between them. The CDR3 contains 12 residues. The CDR3 DNA reads as TGCAGTGCTAGTTGGACCGATCAGCCCCAGCATTTT. Protein: CSASWTDQPQHF.

The J gene is TRBJ2-2, the V gene TRBV4-2; 9 bases are shared with TRBD1. The germline gives CDR1 LGHNA, CDR2 YNFKEQ. The CDR3 has 17 residues. The V gene end was trimmed by 3 bases and the J gene end by 5 bases; junction bases not matched to a gene: 10. The CDR3 sequence is CASSHAGQGSSTGELFF. The CDR3 DNA follows: TGTGCCAGCAGCCACGCCGGACAGGGGAGTAGTACCGGGGAGCTGTTTTTT.